Each of the 28 T cell receptor beta chains below was sequenced from the same sample in a study of blood T cells in healthy people across ages. A second PCR of 7 to 11 cycles used a sample-barcoded 5' primer and a J-beta primer mix. Each CDR3 protein gets one entry after TCRdb re-called the 5' RACE reads with MiXCR. This table holds some 1.4 million distinct CDR3 sequences, approximately 40% found once. Sequenced input: blood. The receptors originated from a woman aged 18-29 years in good health.

CDR3 nucleotides: TGTGCCATCACCCCAGGACAGGGTTATGTGGATGAGCAGTTCTTC. This translates into CAITPGQGYVDEQFF. This chain links TRBV10-3 with TRBJ2-1; TRBD1 matches at 8 bases. The CDR3 spans 15 residues. The germline gives CDR1 ENHRY, CDR2 SYGVKD. The V gene end was trimmed by 7 bases and the J gene end by 8 bases; junction bases not matched to a gene: 13.

V usage is TRBV28 and J usage is TRBJ1-6, with no clear D. From germline, CDR1 is MDHEN and CDR2 SYDVKM. With 5 bases removed from V and 9 bases from J, the gap between germline ends came to 14 bases. The CDR3 is 14 residues long. The CDR3 sequence: CASSADVWSSPLHF. DNA of the CDR3: TGTGCCAGCAGTGCCGACGTATGGAGTTCACCCCTCCACTTT. The complete variable domain, with remaining parts taken from reference TRBV28 and TRBJ1-6, reads DVKVTQSSRYLVKRTGEKVFLECVQDMDHENMFWYRQDPGLGLRLIYFSYDVKMKEKGDIPEGYSVSREKKERFSLILESASTNQTSMYLCASSADVWSSPLHFGNGTRLTVT.

V usage is TRBV20-1 and J usage is TRBJ1-2, with 8 bases lining up with TRBD1. CDR3 size: 13 residues. The J segment lost 12 bases and the V segment lost 3 bases, leaving 12 bases of the junction unmatched. Per germline, CDR1 DFQATT and CDR2 SNEGSKA (reference sequence). CDR3 nucleotides: TGCAGTGCTAGCTCAGGGGGCTTTTACGTGAACACCTTC. Translating it yields CSASSGGFYVNTF.

The V call is TRBV2, the J call TRBJ2-3; D may be TRBD2 (5 bases). Trimming left V 2 bases short and J 3 bases short, with 12 bases between. The CDR3 loop spans 15 amino acids. Germline CDR1 reads SNHLY; CDR2 reads FYNNEI. In DNA form, the CDR3 reads TGTGCCAGCAGTGAATATGGGAGTGGGACAGATACGCAGTATTTT. Translating it yields CASSEYGSGTDTQYF.

The chain combines TRBV24-1 with TRBJ1-2; D is perhaps TRBD1 (6 bases). Germline V gives CDR1 KGHDR, CDR2 SFDVKD. Trimming pared 5 bases from V and 2 bases from J, leaving 17 bases between. The CDR3 has 16 residues. The CDR3 DNA reads as TGTGCCACCAGTGGGGCCCAGGGGACTTCCAACTATGGCTACACCTTC. Translated: CATSGAQGTSNYGYTF.

This sequence joins TRBV28 and TRBJ2-2, with 12 bases matching TRBD1. The junction had 7 bases not matched to a gene; V was cut back by 6 bases and J by 5 bases. Germline V gene lookup returns CDR1 MDHEN and CDR2 SYDVKM. This CDR3 contains 16 residues. The CDR3 sequence: CASSHGTGGATGELFF. The CDR3 DNA sequence: TGTGCCAGCAGCCATGGGACAGGGGGCGCGACCGGGGAGCTGTTTTTT.

This clonotype appeared a few times. This chain connects TRBV20-1 to TRBJ1-2; no clear D gene. This CDR3 comprises 14 residues. Germline assignment: CDR1 DFQATT and CDR2 SNEGSKA (reference sequence). V lost 0 bases and J 5 bases, leaving 13 bases between the germline ends. The CDR3 spells CSARDEGRPYGYTF. For the CDR3, the DNA is TGCAGTGCTAGAGATGAAGGACGGCCGTATGGCTACACCTTC.

This clonotype turned up a few times. The genes are TRBV29-1 and TRBJ2-7, with TRBD1 matching over 9 bases. The CDR3 covers 15 residues. Germline V gene sequence: CDR1 SQVTM, CDR2 ANQGSEA. V dropped 2 bases and J dropped 1; count of bases not matched to a gene: 6. The chain's CDR3 is CSVELGTGKSYEQYF. As DNA, the CDR3 is TGCAGCGTTGAACTCGGGACAGGGAAGTCCTACGAGCAGTACTTC.

This clonotype showed up just a few times. V and J are TRBV6-5 and TRBJ1-2; 9 positions agree with TRBD1. J lost 0 bases, V lost 5 bases, and 7 bases had no gene match. Germline lookup yields CDR1 MNHEY and CDR2 SVGAGI. CDR3 length: 16 amino acids. CDR3 DNA sequence: TGTGCCAGCAGTCCCCTGGGACAGGGAGCTAACTATGGCTACACCTTC. It codes for CASSPLGQGANYGYTF.

The V and J genes are TRBV9 and TRBJ2-7; a possible D gene is TRBD2 (5 bases). V was clipped by 5 bases and J by 0 bases, with 15 bases between them. CDR1 is SGDLS, CDR2 YYNGEE, per germline. CDR3 length: 15 residues. The DNA for the CDR3 is TGTGCCAGCAGTCCCTGGTATAGCGCCTCCTACGAGCAGTACTTC. It encodes CASSPWYSASYEQYF.

The gene calls are TRBV27 and TRBJ1-2; D is unresolved. There are 13 residues in the CDR3. Germline lookup yields CDR1 MNHEY and CDR2 SMNVEV (reference sequence). V gave up 6 bases and J gave up 7 bases, with 15 bases separating them. This CDR3 reads CASSPGPEAGYTF. The DNA of the CDR3 is TGTGCCAGCAGCCCCGGGCCCGAGGCTGGCTACACCTTC.

This chain joins TRBV11-2 and TRBJ1-2, with D unresolved. The germline V gene encodes CDR1 SGHAT and CDR2 FQNNGV. Trimming cost V 4 bases and J 0 bases, with 21 bases left between them. CDR3 length equals 18 residues. CDR3 in DNA: TGTGCCAGCAGCTCGTACCGGGCCGTAAAAGGGTCTAACTATGGCTACACCTTC. Encoded protein: CASSSYRAVKGSNYGYTF.

This clonotype has only one observation. This sequence joins TRBV28 and TRBJ1-1; no reliable D call. The length of the CDR3 is 14 residues. Trimming took 6 bases from V and 3 from J, leaving 14 bases between them. Per germline, CDR1 MDHEN and CDR2 SYDVKM. The CDR3 here is CASSPRGWYTEAFF. CDR3 in DNA: TGTGCCAGCAGCCCGCGAGGTTGGTACACTGAAGCTTTCTTT.

This clonotype was detected many times. The chain carries TRBV27 and TRBJ2-5; the D gene is possibly TRBD2 (5 bases). Germline V lookup: CDR1 MNHEY, CDR2 SMNVEV (reference sequence). This CDR3 is 11 amino acids long. V shed 8 bases and J shed 2 bases, with 6 bases lying between them. The CDR3 sequence: CASGLQETQYF. CDR3 DNA sequence: TGTGCCAGCGGACTGCAAGAGACCCAGTACTTC.

The chain carries TRBV11-1 and TRBJ2-5; D perhaps matches TRBD1 (6 bases). The J call may be wrong; the DNA end is better matched by TRBJ2-7. The CDR3 extends over 17 amino acids. Germline values: CDR1 SGHAT, CDR2 FQDESV (reference sequence). DNA of the CDR3: TGTGCCAGCAGCGCAACTACGTTCGGGACACACTCCTACGAGCAGTACTTC. Residues: CASSATTFGTHSYEQYF.

Only a few counts were recorded for this clonotype. CDR3 residues: CASSFPQGDYTF. The CDR3 DNA reads TGTGCCAGCAGCTTTCCTCAAGGAGACTACACCTTC. The chain employs TRBV7-9 and TRBJ1-2; D is unclear. CDR1 is SEHNR and CDR2 is FQNEAQ in the germline V gene (reference sequence). The CDR3 extends over 12 amino acids. V was shortened by 3 bases and J by 10 bases, with 12 bases between the two germline ends.

This chain uses TRBV7-9 with TRBJ1-1; TRBD1 is a possible D gene (5 bases). The CDR3 is 15 residues long. Looked up from germline, CDR1 is SEHNR and CDR2 is FQNEAQ (reference sequence). The ends were cut back, 2 bases at V and 5 bases at J, with 15 bases in the middle. The CDR3 is CASSLNYPGGTEAFF. The CDR3 nucleotides are TGTGCCAGCAGCTTAAACTACCCGGGGGGGACTGAAGCTTTCTTT.

This clonotype was counted a single time. The chain carries TRBV5-1 and TRBJ2-1; 7 bases are a match to TRBD2. The CDR3 is 15 residues long. The junction had 10 bases not matched to a gene; V was cut back by 6 bases and J by 4 bases. Germline V CDR1 and CDR2: SGHRS, YFSETQ. The CDR3 sequence is CASNGVGGIYNEQFF. CDR3 sequence (DNA): TGCGCCAGCAATGGTGTGGGGGGGATATACAATGAGCAGTTCTTC.

This clonotype was recorded a few times. The CDR3 DNA sequence: TGTGCCAGCACCAAGGGGGGCACTGAAGCTTTCTTT. Its protein product is CASTKGGTEAFF. V gene TRBV7-9 combines with J gene TRBJ1-1; D possibly corresponds to TRBD1 (6 bases). Trimming cost V 7 bases and J 4 bases, with 10 bases left between them. Per the germline V gene, CDR1 is SEHNR and CDR2 is FQNEAQ (reference sequence). This CDR3 is 12 amino acids long.

This clonotype was detected many times. The chain is built from TRBV12-3 or TRBV12-4 and TRBJ1-2; 8 positions match TRBD1. The CDR3 has 13 residues. The V gene end was trimmed by 3 bases and the J gene end by 3 bases; junction bases not matched to a gene: 0. This CDR3 is CASSLTGDYGYTF. The CDR3 nucleotides are TGTGCCAGCAGTTTGACAGGGGACTATGGCTACACCTTC.

This rearrangement joins TRBV6-5 to TRBJ1-6; D remains ambiguous. Looked up from germline, CDR1 is MNHEY and CDR2 is SVGAGI. The CDR3 sequence is 18 residues long. Trimming took off 0 bases at V and 0 bases at J, with 12 bases between the two ends. The CDR3 coding sequence is TGTGCCAGCAGTTACTCGAATCCGGGGAGCTCCTATAATTCACCCCTCCACTTT. Amino acid sequence: CASSYSNPGSSYNSPLHF.

J is TRBJ2-7 and V is TRBV20-1; TRBD2 aligns across 7 bases. The CDR3 sequence is 15 residues long. The germline V gene encodes CDR1 DFQATT and CDR2 SNEGSKA (reference sequence). Trimming cost V 6 bases and J 3 bases; bases outside gene matches: 14. The CDR3 DNA reads as TGCAGTGCCCCTAGGGGCGGGAGTGGTGACTACGAGCAGTACTTC. Translated: CSAPRGGSGDYEQYF.

This clonotype showed up just a few times. The rearrangement joins TRBV4-2 to TRBJ1-3; D is undetermined. The germline V and J ends were trimmed by 0 bases and 3 bases, with 12 bases remaining between them. The CDR3 spans 16 residues. Germline V lookup: CDR1 LGHNA, CDR2 YNFKEQ. CDR3 in amino acids: CASSQESVASGNTIYF. As DNA, the CDR3 is TGTGCCAGCAGCCAAGAATCGGTGGCGAGTGGAAACACCATATATTTT.

This clonotype turned up a few times. V and J are TRBV15 and TRBJ2-1, with unresolved D. The CDR3 sequence is 17 residues long. The germline V and J ends were trimmed by 2 bases and 2 bases, with 16 bases remaining between them. The germline V gene has CDR1 LNHNV and CDR2 YYDKDF (reference sequence). In nucleotides, the CDR3 is TGTGCCACCAGCAGATTCCTCCTTGCGGACGCCTACAATGAGCAGTTCTTC. Translated: CATSRFLLADAYNEQFF. The full variable domain, completed using reference TRBV15 and TRBJ2-1, is DAMVIQNPRYQVTQFGKPVTLSCSQTLNHNVMYWYQQKSSQAPKLLFHYYDKDFNNEADTPDNFQSRRPNTSFCFLDIRSPGLGDTAMYLCATSRFLLADAYNEQFFGPGTRLTVL.

This clonotype was seen a few times. The V gene is TRBV19, the J gene TRBJ2-1; D may be TRBD1 (5 bases). This CDR3 is 13 amino acids long. V was trimmed by 4 bases and J by 3 bases, leaving 7 bases between them. Germline CDR1 LNHDA, CDR2 SQIVND (reference sequence). The CDR3 loop reads CASSKGLYNEQFF. CDR3 coding DNA: TGTGCCAGTAGTAAGGGGCTCTACAATGAGCAGTTCTTC.

The chain links TRBV19 to TRBJ1-1; the match to TRBD1 covers 7 bases. The CDR3 extends over 13 amino acids. V was clipped by 9 bases and J by 1 base; unmatched bases: 5. The germline V gene encodes CDR1 LNHDA and CDR2 SQIVND (reference sequence). The DNA for the CDR3 is TGTGCCAGCGGGACAGCAAAGAACACTGAAGCTTTCTTT. Amino acid sequence: CASGTAKNTEAFF.

The J gene is TRBJ2-3, the V gene TRBV5-1; D could derive from TRBD1 or TRBD2 (5 bases each). V was shortened by 3 bases and J by 0 bases, with 11 bases between the two germline ends. Germline V gene sequence: CDR1 SGHRS, CDR2 YFSETQ. The length of the CDR3 is 15 residues. The DNA for the CDR3 is TGCGCCAGCAGCTCCCGGGACCAAAGCACAGATACGCAGTATTTT. Translated: CASSSRDQSTDTQYF. Looking up the rest from reference TRBV5-1 and TRBJ2-3 gives the full variable domain: KAGVTQTPRYLIKTRGQQVTLSCSPISGHRSVSWYQQTPGQGLQFLFEYFSETQRNKGNFPGRFSGRQFSNSRSEMNVSTLELGDSALYLCASSSRDQSTDTQYFGPGTRLTVL.

A few counts support this clonotype. This chain connects TRBV9 to TRBJ2-7; 10 bases are shared with TRBD2. The CDR3 length is 16 residues. Germline trimming cut 3 bases from V and 0 bases from J; bases unmatched to any gene: 6. CDR1 is SGDLS, CDR2 YYNGEE, per germline. The CDR3 DNA reads TGTGCCAGCAGCGCGGTAGCGGGAGGCCCCTCCTACGAGCAGTACTTC. It is translated as CASSAVAGGPSYEQYF.